This T cell receptor (beta chain) was recorded in a study of blood T cells in healthy people across ages. Overall study results and limits: Per million T cells, the diversity of TCR beta decreased roughly linearly as age advanced.

Next came a second PCR, run for roughly 7 to 12 cycles, which used a sample-barcoded 5' primer along with a J-beta primer mix. TCRdb re-analysed the 5' RACE reads in MiXCR, keeping a single row per CDR3 protein. The repertoire has approximately 790,000 distinct CDR3 sequences, 62% of them found once; the top ten carry 28%. Concerning this clonotype itself: Its antigen is as yet unknown.

The receptor's source is a young man in good health. Sequencing was carried out using blood.

CDR3 amino acids: CSVTGTGIYEQYF. CDR3 DNA sequence: TGCAGCGTAACCGGGACAGGGATCTACGAGCAGTACTTC. The chain carries TRBV20-1 and TRBJ2-7, with TRBD1 identical over 9 bases. Germline V gives CDR1 DFQATT, CDR2 SNEGSKA (reference sequence). The CDR3 is 13 residues long.